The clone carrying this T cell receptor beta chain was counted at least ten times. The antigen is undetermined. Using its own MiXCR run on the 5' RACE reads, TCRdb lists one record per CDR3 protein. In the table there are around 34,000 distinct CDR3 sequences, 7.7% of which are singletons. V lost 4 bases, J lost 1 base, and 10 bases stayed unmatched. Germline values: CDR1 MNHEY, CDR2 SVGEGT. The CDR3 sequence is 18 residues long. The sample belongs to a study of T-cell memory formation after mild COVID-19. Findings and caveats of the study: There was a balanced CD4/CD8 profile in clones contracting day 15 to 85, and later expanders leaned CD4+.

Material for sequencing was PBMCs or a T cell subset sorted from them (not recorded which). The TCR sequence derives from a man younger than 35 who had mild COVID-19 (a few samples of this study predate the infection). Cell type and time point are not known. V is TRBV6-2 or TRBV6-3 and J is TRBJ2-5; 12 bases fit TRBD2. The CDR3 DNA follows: TGTGCCAGCAGTTCTCACACGGGACTAGCGGGTCTCCAAGAGACCCAGTACTTC. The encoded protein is CASSSHTGLAGLQETQYF.